The sequence of this T cell receptor beta chain was determined in a study of shared clonotypes between healthy human individuals (TCRdb year 2020). Looking at the study overall: Three men and a couple of women, aged 18 to 49 years, made up the cohort. For each donor, three plates each were used for CD4 naive and CD4 memory, two plates were used for CD8 naive, and one plate was used for CD8 memory. To estimate repertoire size and how much clonotypes are shared between individuals, the study performed deep sequencing of blood TCR repertoires from about 5 healthy adults. Different laboratories and diverse techniques were used to prepare libraries and sequence TCR repertoires, to increase sequencing depth and limit assay-specific biases. Between about 0.85 and 8.9 billion PBMCs per donor were obtained by leukapheresis.

Overall results and qualifications from the work: Because the study included a small number of donors, the genetic and exposure-history diversity represented was limited. Sampling was limited to blood, and TCR repertoires in tissue likely differ from TCR repertoires in blood. Estimated clonotype richness was generally larger for naive than for memory subsets. Incomplete sequencing was indicated by rarefaction of sorted-subset datasets, despite the large sequencing depth. Compared with non-shared clonotypes, clonotypes shared by all four sorted-subset donors had higher generation probabilities. Pairwise subsampling led to the expectation that sequencing depth would affect the degree of clonotype sharing among donors. Across several donors, 5% to 6% of naive CD4, around 3.5% of naive CD8, 2.3% of memory CD4, and 0.4% to 0.45% of memory CD8 clonotypes were shared.

Using the deep immunoSEQ assay, TCR CDR3 regions were amplified from genomic DNA by multiplex PCR. For each cell subset, the extracted genomic DNA was distributed evenly across all wells of several immunoSEQ 96-well plates, and each plate served as one replicate. Each replicate PCR for sorted subsets received about 220 ng genomic DNA, equal to 28,000 or so T cell genomes. Purified libraries were measured with a Qubit 3.0 fluorometer, size-checked on a Bioanalyzer 2100, and measured again with the KAPA Library Quantification kit. Every immunoSEQ 96-well plate was sequenced on a separate single-read 150-cycle Illumina NextSeq 550 flow cell. The paper's data handling went like this. Because the immunoSEQ output included only junctional sequences and no quality scores, the filtering could not be the same as the filtering used for full-length reads. Sequences were annotated with PyIR, a Python wrapper for IgBLAST v1.9, and V/J genes and CDR3 were assigned using IMGT germline references. Reads were removed for weak V/J assignments (E-value above 1e-6), missing CDR3, stop codons, out-of-frame junctions, or ambiguous translated residues. A V3J clonotype was defined by an identical inferred V gene, J gene, and CDR3 amino acid sequence. Percentage overlap between repertoires was calculated by dividing the number of shared unique clonotypes by the size of the smaller repertoire. Repertoire richness was assessed with RTK rarefaction, the Chao1 estimator, and Recon v2.1 estimates of unobserved clonotypes. For all TCRbeta clonotypes obtained by the gDNA method from a few donors, generation probabilities were computed with OLGA. This is the immuneACCESS table as TCRdb keeps it, with only in-frame sequences that have V and J called. A part of the clones is gone; compared with another copy, unresolved V genes explain less than half, and the rest is unexplained. V and J calls plus clone size are reproduced from that table; the DNA served to infer D and trimming. This sample gives hundreds of thousands of clones in total; around 72% of them show up just once. Of the sample, under 2% falls within the top ten clones.

Of note for this clone: Its antigen has not been determined. No much larger clonotype is one base removed from it; base qualities were not supplied.

Donors were healthy HIV-negative adults with no recently reported acute infections or vaccinations. All donors were Caucasian adults living in Nashville, Tennessee, USA. CD4+ T cells were enriched by magnetic negative selection; naive cells were then positively selected on CD45RA, and the negative fraction formed the memory subset. Blood was collected by leukapheresis, and PBMCs were isolated by Ficoll-Histopaque density gradient centrifugation and then cryopreserved in liquid nitrogen vapor phase. Analytical flow cytometry was used to check the purity and quantity of every magnetically sorted T cell population. Genomic DNA was isolated from each sorted fraction and quantified by UV absorbance on a Nanodrop 2000c. V drops 6 bases and J drops 4 bases, leaving 6 bases in between. Reading from cysteine to phenylalanine, the CDR3 counts 12 amino acids. The retained sequence is limited to the CDR3, 36 bases, with the frame set at the first base. As encoded in the germline V gene, CDR1 is SNHLY while CDR2 is FYNNEI.

This chain is built from TRBV2 and TRBJ2-2; D gene: possibly TRBD1, on 6 matching bases. Specimen: memory CD4+ T cells sorted from blood. Explained via the paper, the cell subset or site label denotes: CD45RA-negative fraction. The receptor was derived from a woman aged 25 to 39 in good health. The encoded CDR3 is CASRDSTGELFF. The nucleotides are TGTGCCAGCAGGGACAGCACCGGGGAGCTGTTTTTT.